The 8 T cell receptor beta chains given below trace back to one sample, sequenced in a study of monozygotic twins with inflammatory bowel disease. No DNA is given; TCRdb re-called the 5' RACE reads and lists each CDR3 protein once. The table lists a few hundred thousand distinct CDR3 sequences. The sample taken for sequencing was blood. These receptors were collected from a human donor with ulcerative colitis or Crohn's disease, or a healthy co-twin of an affected twin (not recorded which).

The chain carries TRBV5-1 and TRBJ2-1; absent DNA, TCRdb's TRBD2 call cannot be checked. The CDR3 runs 15 residues. Per the germline V gene, CDR1 is SGHRS and CDR2 is YFSETQ. The chain's CDR3 is CASSVTGPSYNEQFF. Full variable domain (remainder filled in from reference TRBV5-1 and TRBJ2-1): KAGVTQTPRYLIKTRGQQVTLSCSPISGHRSVSWYQQTPGQGLQFLFEYFSETQRNKGNFPGRFSGRQFSNSRSEMNVSTLELGDSALYLCASSVTGPSYNEQFFGPGTRLTVL.

V is TRBV7-3 and J is TRBJ2-3; the D call of TRBD2 rests on TCRdb alone, since no DNA is present to check it. The CDR3 loop spans 16 amino acids. Germline V lookup: CDR1 SGHTA, CDR2 FQGTGA. The CDR3 here is CASSLRAGATADTQYF.

The V and J genes are TRBV2 and TRBJ2-2. CDR3 size: 13 residues. CDR1 is SNHLY and CDR2 is FYNNEI in the germline V gene. The CDR3 here is CASSLGVTGELFF.

The rearrangement uses TRBV7-9 and TRBJ2-3; no DNA is available, so the TRBD1 call from TCRdb remains unchecked. This CDR3 is 16 amino acids long. Germline CDR1 and CDR2: SEHNR and FQNEAQ (reference sequence). The CDR3 region is CASSARTVGSTDTQYF.

The chain joins TRBV10-3 to TRBJ1-1. CDR1 is ENHRY, CDR2 SYGVKD, per germline. The CDR3 contains 15 residues. CDR3 protein: CAISGSDIMNTEAFF.

This chain uses TRBV5-5 with TRBJ1-5; TCRdb proposes TRBD1, but this gene call is untestable without DNA. Looked up from germline, CDR1 is SGHKS and CDR2 is YYEKEE (reference sequence). CDR3 length: 16 residues. The CDR3 reads CASSFETGTSNQPQHF.

J is TRBJ1-3 and V is TRBV5-1; the D call of TRBD1 rests on TCRdb alone, since no DNA is present to check it. This CDR3 is built from 17 residues. Germline V lookup: CDR1 SGHRS, CDR2 YFSETQ. CDR3 protein: CASSFMTGATAGNTIYF.

The rearrangement joins TRBV30 to TRBJ1-5; without DNA, the TCRdb call of TRBD1 cannot be checked. Germline CDR1 GTSNPN, CDR2 SVGIG (reference sequence). The CDR3 sequence is 13 residues long. The CDR3 here is CAWSGGGDQPQHF. The entire variable domain, with the rest obtained from reference TRBV30 and TRBJ1-5, is as follows: SQTIHQWPATLVQPVGSPLSLECTVEGTSNPNLYWYRQAAGRGLQLLFYSVGIGQISSEVPQNLSASRPQDRQFILSSKKLLLSDSGFYLCAWSGGGDQPQHFGDGTRLSIL.